Listed below are T cell receptor beta chains from one sample, sequenced in a study of T cell repertoires in cytomegalovirus infection. These receptors' targets are unknown. TCRdb itself ran the reads through MiXCR, one entry per CDR3 protein. The sample shows approximately 1,000,000 distinct CDR3 sequences, 31% of them seen only once. Here the sequenced sample was cultured CD8+ T cells from PBMCs, taken from culture after CMV antigen stimulation. Source of these receptors: a human donor in good health (CMV status not recorded). Some clones in this sample may be carry-over from other donors' samples. Both conserved end residues are part of each CDR3. The D gene is left open where the match is weak. The size field is filled for only some rows; it gives once, few, many or a size class.

18	NA	TRBV24-1	TRBJ2-5	NA	CATSDLRQGVGFQETQYF	TGTGCCACCAGTGATTTGCGGCAGGGAGTTGGGTTCCAAGAGACCCAGTACTTC
15	NA	TRBV24-1	TRBJ2-1	NA	CATSVRGSSYNEQFF	TGTGCCACCAGTGTTCGGGGGAGCTCCTACAATGAGCAGTTCTTC
15	TRBD1	TRBV12-3/TRBV12-4	TRBJ1-4	NA	CASSLRGRLDEKLFF	TGTGCCAGCAGTTTGAGGGGGCGGTTGGATGAAAAACTGTTTTTT
14	NA	TRBV6-1	TRBJ1-5	few	CASLPGRGNQPQHF	TGTGCCAGCCTCCCCGGAAGGGGGAATCAGCCCCAGCATTTT
15	TRBD1	TRBV12-3/TRBV12-4	TRBJ1-5	few	CASSSRGVEGQPQHF	TGTGCCAGCAGTTCCAGGGGGGTCGAGGGTCAGCCCCAGCATTTT
15	TRBD2	TRBV7-8	TRBJ2-1	many	CASSLDRGGSPEQFF	TGTGCCAGCAGCTTGGATCGGGGGGGCTCCCCTGAGCAGTTCTTC
15	TRBD1	TRBV15	TRBJ2-3	NA	CATRILQGAPDTQYF	TGTGCCACCAGGATCCTACAGGGGGCTCCAGATACGCAGTATTTT
14	NA	TRBV27	TRBJ1-1	NA	CASSDGGDPYVAFF	TGTGCCAGCAGTGATGGAGGGGATCCATATGTAGCTTTCTTT
14	NA	TRBV7-8	TRBJ2-7	many	CASSLSGITYEQYF	TGTGCCAGCAGCTTATCGGGGATTACCTACGAGCAGTACTTC
15	TRBD2	TRBV12-3/TRBV12-4	TRBJ2-1	NA	CASHAAGVIYNEQFF	TGTGCCAGCCATGCAGCGGGGGTGATCTACAATGAGCAGTTCTTC
13	NA	TRBV4-1	TRBJ1-5	NA	CASSQDGYQPQHF	TGCGCCAGCAGCCAGGACGGGTATCAGCCCCAGCATTTT
19	TRBD1	TRBV28	TRBJ1-2	NA	CASSFSYWTGGFGNYGYTF	TGTGCCAGCAGTTTCAGTTATTGGACAGGGGGTTTCGGTAACTATGGCTACACCTTC
12	NA	TRBV12-3/TRBV12-4	TRBJ1-3	NA	CAARLQGNTIYF	TGTGCCGCGAGGTTACAGGGCAACACCATATATTTT
16	NA	TRBV7-8	TRBJ2-5	many	CASSLRWGGTQETQYF	TGTGCCAGCAGCTTAAGGTGGGGCGGCACCCAAGAGACCCAGTACTTC
14	TRBD1	TRBV7-9	TRBJ1-1	few	CASRSGQGITEAFF	TGTGCCAGCAGGTCCGGACAGGGGATCACTGAAGCTTTCTTT
15	NA	TRBV12-3/TRBV12-4	TRBJ1-2	few	CASRPPGSSNYGYTF	TGTGCCAGCAGACCACCAGGGAGTTCTAACTATGGCTACACCTTC
14	NA	TRBV7-6	TRBJ2-3	few	CASSLGVEGDTQYF	TGTGCCAGCAGCTTAGGTGTAGAGGGTGATACGCAGTATTTT
17	TRBD2	TRBV19	TRBJ2-3	once	CASSSGLAGGHPDTQYF	TGTGCCAGTAGTTCGGGACTAGCGGGGGGGCATCCAGATACGCAGTATTTT
14	NA	TRBV6-5	TRBJ1-4	few	CASTTGGGREKLFF	TGTGCCAGCACCACTGGCGGGGGACGTGAAAAACTGTTTTTT
14	NA	TRBV19	TRBJ2-7	NA	CASSFRQAGYEQYF	TGTGCCAGTAGTTTTCGACAGGCGGGGTACGAGCAGTACTTC
15	TRBD1	TRBV5-6	TRBJ1-2	few	CASSLGARGNYGYTF	TGTGCCAGCAGCTTGGGGGCCAGGGGGAACTATGGCTACACCTTC
15	TRBD1	TRBV4-1	TRBJ1-2	NA	CASSQDTGGSRGYTF	TGCGCCAGCAGCCAAGACACAGGGGGATCGCGTGGCTACACCTTC
16	NA	TRBV6-1	TRBJ2-3	NA	CASSDLRESATDTQYF	TGTGCCAGCAGTGATTTGCGGGAATCGGCCACAGATACGCAGTATTTT
16	NA	TRBV7-8	TRBJ2-1	NA	CASSLAGLALKEEQFF	TGTGCCAGCAGCTTAGCGGGGTTGGCTCTTAAAGAGGAGCAGTTCTTC
18	NA	TRBV20-1	TRBJ2-6	few	CSATFIQWRSSGANVLTF	TGCAGTGCTACCTTTATTCAGTGGAGAAGCTCTGGGGCCAACGTCCTGACTTTC
17	TRBD2	TRBV7-8	TRBJ2-2	NA	CASDPTSGGLNTGELFF	TGTGCCAGCGACCCGACTAGCGGGGGACTTAACACCGGGGAGCTGTTTTTT
15	NA	TRBV25-1	TRBJ2-1	many	CASSVGPTINAEQFF	TGTGCCAGCAGTGTGGGACCCACCATCAACGCGGAGCAGTTCTTC
16	NA	TRBV7-8	TRBJ1-4	many	CASSSREDGWGEKLFF	TGTGCCAGCAGTTCCAGGGAGGACGGATGGGGTGAAAAACTGTTTTTT